The rows below give T cell receptor beta chains drawn from one sample of a study of T cell responses to AZD1222 COVID-19 vaccine. Here immunoSEQ multiplex PCR was the method, and the copy in TCRdb shows in-frame clones only, minus some. The sample lists 140,000 to 150,000 clones; about 89% were seen once. Sequencing used peripheral blood, obtained on day 0 of AZD1222 vaccination. Receptors originate from an adult in good health. Each CDR3 is given with its conserved first and last residue. Where a row states a size, it is once, few, many or the class of an expanded clone; other rows omit it.

V: TRBV5-1
size: NA
CDR3: CASSFGSYTDTQYF

V: TRBV19
size: NA
CDR3: CASRGLAGETQYF

V: TRBV28
size: NA
CDR3: CASSLATGANEQFF

V: TRBV19
size: NA
CDR3: CASNPSGRPTYNEQFF

V: TRBV5-4
size: NA
CDR3: CASSATQGAGELFF

V: TRBV5-6
size: NA
CDR3: CASSLAASGRYQCNEQFF

V: TRBV11-3
size: NA
CDR3: CASSLAQTGGQYF

V: TRBV6-2/TRBV6-3
size: NA
CDR3: CASSYRRDPLYEQYF

V: TRBV28
size: NA
CDR3: CASTGDYEQYF

V: TRBV2
size: NA
CDR3: CASSERTGTTSYNEQFF

V: TRBV20-1
size: NA
CDR3: CSASSRAPYEQYF

V: TRBV5-6
size: NA
CDR3: CASSLLGRVGDTQYF

V: TRBV18
size: NA
CDR3: CASSPPETQETQYF

V: TRBV7-2
size: NA
CDR3: CASSPGPGTGGISPLHF

V: TRBV5-3
size: NA
CDR3: CARSLSRGHPYEQYF

V: TRBV4-1
size: NA
CDR3: CASSPIGQGTGEAGYTF

V: TRBV28
size: NA
CDR3: CASRDYNQPQHF

V: TRBV14
size: NA
CDR3: CASSQPDRGSF

V: TRBV25-1
size: NA
CDR3: CASSWTGDGYTF

V: TRBV18
size: once
CDR3: CASSPRLDRVTEAFF

V: TRBV18
size: NA
CDR3: CASSPQELGGYTF

V: TRBV5-1
size: NA
CDR3: CASSLTSGSTDTQYF

V: TRBV6-6
size: NA
CDR3: CASSRPPGTTGGYTF

V: TRBV7-2
size: NA
CDR3: CASSLASVGGYEQYF

V: TRBV7-3
size: once
CDR3: CASRGTGELFF

V: TRBV21-1
size: NA
CDR3: CASSDRDGSRRYNEQFF

V: TRBV9
size: NA
CDR3: CASSANSGESGYTF

V: TRBV5-1
size: NA
CDR3: CASSLAENYGYTF

V: TRBV2
size: NA
CDR3: CASIEWGVNTEAFF

V: TRBV10-3
size: NA
CDR3: CATRGSGANVLTF

V: TRBV7-3
size: NA
CDR3: CASSLTYDGGYTF

V: TRBV6-6
size: few
CDR3: CASSYEEPYNEQFF

V: TRBV6-5
size: NA
CDR3: CASSSYRGGKYF

V: TRBV27
size: NA
CDR3: CASSLREGAPGEKLFF

V: TRBV7-9
size: NA
CDR3: CASSLVGGRRTEAFF

V: TRBV9
size: NA
CDR3: CASSDSGRAADEQYF

V: TRBV10-3
size: once
CDR3: CAISGDPGQGYSDTQYF

V: TRBV7-3
size: NA
CDR3: CASSRTSGSETQYF

V: TRBV11-2
size: NA
CDR3: CASSFNSNQPQHF

V: TRBV28
size: NA
CDR3: CASSSPRWQGSYEQYF

V: TRBV5-4
size: once
CDR3: CASSHRQGFYEQYF

V: TRBV7-9
size: NA
CDR3: CASSPGGGNNSPLHF

V: TRBV9
size: NA
CDR3: CASSVEWAYSGNTIYF

V: TRBV28
size: NA
CDR3: CASILGSGNTIYF

V: TRBV15
size: NA
CDR3: CATSREVNTGELFF

V: TRBV15
size: NA
CDR3: CATSRDWRTSGLYNEQFF

V: TRBV7-3
size: once
CDR3: CASSPSRPGTDTQYF

V: TRBV9
size: NA
CDR3: CASSIGDRAGRTEAFF

V: TRBV2
size: NA
CDR3: CASGQGEWEQYF

V: TRBV18
size: NA
CDR3: CASSLQTGHTEAFF

V: TRBV11-2
size: NA
CDR3: CASIYRGTTEAFF

V: TRBV19
size: NA
CDR3: CASNLAVRDQPQHF

V: TRBV9
size: NA
CDR3: CASSLSLVNEQFF

V: TRBV7-2
size: NA
CDR3: CASSLDRVNEQYF

V: TRBV7-9
size: NA
CDR3: CASSLALAQGGTQYF

V: TRBV19
size: NA
CDR3: CASSALRAVGLAGIRAPNEQFF

V: TRBV28
size: NA
CDR3: CASSSVRSEQYF

V: TRBV19
size: NA
CDR3: CASARPPGGGETQYF

V: TRBV5-5
size: NA
CDR3: CASSLVHRRDTEAFF